Listed below are T cell receptor beta chains from one sample, sequenced in a study of blood T cell repertoires in COVID-19. The protocol was immunoSEQ multiplex PCR, while the TCRdb copy is restricted to in-frame clones and leaves out a portion. The top ten hold around 6.2% of the sample, which has around 150,000 clones, around four fifths seen once. The sample taken for sequencing was PBMCs or T cells enriched from blood (not recorded which). The source of these receptors is a woman in her forties who had recovered from COVID-19. Each CDR3 is given with its conserved first and last residue. A D gene is named only where the DNA matches it firmly. Not all rows give a size; the values are once, few, many and, for expanded clones, a class.

abundance	d_gene	v_gene	j_gene	CDR3aa	CDR3nt
once	TRBD1	TRBV3-1/TRBV3-2	TRBJ1-2	CASSQVPGQINYGYTF	TGTGCCAGCAGCCAAGTCCCGGGACAGATTAACTATGGCTACACCTTC
.	TRBD2	TRBV9	TRBJ2-7	CASSGTRGPSGEQYF	TGTGCCAGCAGCGGGACTAGAGGCCCGTCCGGCGAGCAGTACTTC
.	.	TRBV5-1	TRBJ1-4	CASSFAATNEKLFF	TGCGCCAGCAGCTTCGCAGCAACTAATGAAAAACTGTTTTTT
.	TRBD1	TRBV19	TRBJ1-1	CASRVTGRWDTEAFF	TGTGCCAGTAGGGTGACAGGGAGGTGGGACACTGAAGCTTTCTTT
.	.	TRBV11-2	TRBJ1-6	CASSLGGDRRAPLHF	TGTGCCAGCAGCTTAGGGGGGGACCGGAGGGCACCCCTCCACTTT
.	.	TRBV12-5	TRBJ1-1	CASGFGGEAFF	TGTGCTAGTGGTTTCGGGGGTGAAGCTTTCTTT
.	TRBD2	TRBV7-3	TRBJ2-7	CASSFLVGWRGAYEQYF	TGTGCCAGCAGCTTTCTTGTGGGCTGGCGGGGGGCATACGAGCAGTACTTC
.	.	TRBV27	TRBJ1-1	CASSLSSGNTEAFF	TGTGCCAGCAGTTTATCGTCCGGGAACACTGAAGCTTTCTTT
.	TRBD2	TRBV5-1	TRBJ2-3	CASSPELAGGPGDTQYF	TGCGCCAGCAGCCCGGAACTAGCGGGGGGGCCCGGAGATACGCAGTATTTT
.	.	TRBV30	TRBJ2-7	CAWSRDGGSEYF	TGTGCCTGGAGTCGCGACGGGGGTTCGGAGTACTTC
.	TRBD2	TRBV7-9	TRBJ2-2	CASSRLAANTGELFF	TGTGCCAGCAGCCGACTAGCGGCGAACACCGGGGAGCTGTTTTTT
few	TRBD1	TRBV7-6	TRBJ1-5	CASSSQDRGPNQPQHF	TGTGCCAGCAGCTCACAGGACAGGGGCCCGAATCAGCCCCAGCATTTT
once	.	TRBV11-2	TRBJ1-2	CASSARDTPVRGYTF	TGTGCCAGCAGCGCACGGGACACCCCTGTGCGGGGCTACACCTTC
few	TRBD2	TRBV11-3	TRBJ2-3	CASSLGQRERTDTQYF	TGTGCCAGCAGCTTAGGCCAGCGGGAGAGGACAGATACGCAGTATTTT
once	.	TRBV5-8	TRBJ2-5	CASSLNLGVVRETQYF	TGTGCCAGCAGCTTGAATTTAGGGGTCGTGAGGGAGACCCAGTACTTC
.	TRBD1	TRBV2	TRBJ2-4	CASSEGDRVLAKNIQYF	TGTGCCAGCAGTGAAGGAGACAGGGTCCTAGCCAAAAACATTCAGTACTTC
.	TRBD2	TRBV29-1	TRBJ2-7	CSVGLAGDYEQYF	TGCAGCGTCGGACTAGCGGGGGACTACGAGCAGTACTTC
.	TRBD2	TRBV15	TRBJ2-1	CATSREGALAQLYNEQFF	TGTGCCACCAGCAGAGAAGGGGCACTAGCGCAGCTGTACAATGAGCAGTTCTTC
.	TRBD1	TRBV19	TRBJ1-1	CASSIAGTGRTEAFF	TGTGCCAGTAGTATAGCTGGGACAGGGAGGACTGAAGCTTTCTTT
once	.	TRBV19	TRBJ2-1	CASNRRGAGIYNEQFF	TGTGCCAGTAACCGTCGCGGGGCGGGAATCTACAATGAGCAGTTCTTC
once	.	TRBV29-1	TRBJ2-2	CSVDTGGGTGELFF	TGCAGCGTTGACACAGGCGGCGGCACCGGGGAGCTGTTTTTT
.	TRBD1	TRBV5-1	TRBJ1-1	CASSSEYRGTEAFF	TGCGCCAGCAGTTCGGAATACAGGGGCACTGAAGCTTTCTTT
.	TRBD2	TRBV2	TRBJ2-3	CASSRLAGVGDTQYF	TGTGCCAGCAGCCGACTAGCGGGGGTGGGGGATACGCAGTATTTT
.	.	TRBV29-1	TRBJ1-2	CSVVRDYGYTF	TGCAGCGTTGTCAGGGACTATGGCTACACCTTC
.	TRBD1	TRBV27	TRBJ2-7	CASSFGTGDEQYF	TGTGCCAGCAGTTTCGGGACAGGGGACGAGCAGTACTTC
.	TRBD2	TRBV7-2	TRBJ2-2	CASSLVASGGANTGELFF	TGTGCCAGCAGCTTAGTGGCTAGCGGGGGAGCAAACACCGGGGAGCTGTTTTTT
.	TRBD2	TRBV3-1/TRBV3-2	TRBJ2-5	CASSAGSGGRTQYF	TGTGCCAGCAGCGCAGGTAGCGGGGGCCGGACCCAGTACTTC
.	.	TRBV15	TRBJ2-3	CATSTGETDTQYF	TGTGCCACCAGCACAGGGGAAACAGATACGCAGTATTTT
.	TRBD2	TRBV7-6	TRBJ2-3	CASSFSGGNTDTQYF	TGTGCCAGCAGCTTTAGCGGGGGGAATACAGATACGCAGTATTTT
.	.	TRBV9	TRBJ1-1	CASSPGTTNEAFF	TGTGCCAGCAGCCCAGGGACAACCAATGAAGCTTTCTTT
.	TRBD1	TRBV19	TRBJ1-2	CASSAGQGIYGYTF	TGTGCCAGTAGTGCGGGACAGGGTATTTATGGCTACACCTTC
.	.	TRBV19	TRBJ1-1	CASSFGTSNTEAFF	TGTGCCAGTAGTTTCGGGACTTCGAACACTGAAGCTTTCTTT